These T cell receptor beta chains were read from a single sample in a study of T cell responses to AZD1222 COVID-19 vaccine. Generated by immunoSEQ multiplex PCR, the TCRdb table keeps only in-frame clones and is missing some. Of about 180,000 clones in the sample, about 89% were seen once. The sample consisted of peripheral blood, taken on day 0 of AZD1222 vaccination. The receptors were sampled from an adult in good health. The CDR3 runs from the conserved cysteine through the conserved F or W. D genes are given only for firm matches.

V: TRBV2; D: TRBD1; J: TRBJ1-5; CDR3: CASRGQGRFDQPQHF; DNA: TGTGCCAGCAGGGGACAGGGTAGGTTCGATCAGCCCCAGCATTTT
V: TRBV6-1; D: .; J: TRBJ2-3; CDR3: CASSDLPDTQYF; DNA: TGTGCCAGCAGTGATCTTCCAGATACGCAGTATTTT
V: TRBV7-9; D: TRBD2; J: TRBJ2-3; CDR3: CASRLGGGALDTQYF; DNA: TGTGCCAGCAGGTTGGGCGGGGGGGCCTTAGATACGCAGTATTTT
V: TRBV4-2; D: TRBD2; J: TRBJ2-1; CDR3: CASSQEDSGSFGFVFF; DNA: TGTGCCAGCAGCCAAGAGGATAGCGGGAGTTTCGGATTCGTGTTCTTC
V: TRBV21-1; D: .; J: TRBJ2-5; CDR3: CASSSRALQETQYF; DNA: TGTGCCAGCAGCTCGCGGGCCCTGCAAGAGACCCAGTACTTC
V: TRBV11-3; D: .; J: TRBJ2-2; CDR3: CASSLTEANTGELFF; DNA: TGTGCCAGCAGCTTAACAGAGGCGAACACCGGGGAGCTGTTTTTT
V: TRBV6-2/TRBV6-3; D: TRBD1; J: TRBJ2-7; CDR3: CASSYRTGGQAYEQYF; DNA: TGTGCCAGCAGTTATAGGACAGGGGGACAGGCCTACGAGCAGTACTTC
V: TRBV5-6; D: .; J: TRBJ2-2; CDR3: CASSTYRDTGELFF; DNA: TGTGCCAGCAGCACTTACCGGGACACCGGGGAGCTGTTTTTT
V: TRBV5-6; D: TRBD1; J: TRBJ1-3; CDR3: CASSFRGTGGNTIYF; DNA: TGTGCCAGCAGCTTTCGGGGGACAGGTGGAAACACCATATATTTT
V: TRBV6-1; D: .; J: TRBJ1-2; CDR3: CASSEAEGGYGYTF; DNA: TGTGCCAGCAGTGAAGCTGAGGGTGGGTATGGCTACACCTTC
V: TRBV6-5; D: .; J: TRBJ2-7; CDR3: CASSYGDGSYEQYF; DNA: TGTGCCAGCAGTTACGGGGACGGATCCTACGAGCAGTACTTC